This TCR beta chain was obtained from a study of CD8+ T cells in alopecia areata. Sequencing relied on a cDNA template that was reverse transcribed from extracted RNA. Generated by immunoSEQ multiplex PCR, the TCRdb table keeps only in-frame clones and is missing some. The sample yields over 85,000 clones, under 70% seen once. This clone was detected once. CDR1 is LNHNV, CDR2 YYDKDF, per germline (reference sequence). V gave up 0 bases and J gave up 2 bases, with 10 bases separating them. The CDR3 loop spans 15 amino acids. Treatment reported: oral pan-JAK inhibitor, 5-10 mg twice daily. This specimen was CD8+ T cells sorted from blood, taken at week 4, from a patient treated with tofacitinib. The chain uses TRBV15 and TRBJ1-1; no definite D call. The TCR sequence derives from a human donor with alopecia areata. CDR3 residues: CATSRDRQINTEAFF. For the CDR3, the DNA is TGTGCCACCAGCAGAGATAGGCAGATAAACACTGAAGCTTTCTTT.